This TCR beta chain was profiled in a study of a mutant IDH1 vaccine in newly diagnosed glioma. Time point specified: baseline, week 1 (first vaccination visit). Treatment described: pre-vaccination baseline after standard-of-care therapy. Overall study results and limits: There seemed to be no relation between pseudoprogression and changes in top peripheral T cell clonotypes.

The CDR3 is made up of 17 amino acids. Germline V gene lookup returns CDR1 GTSNPN and CDR2 SVGIG (reference sequence). Trimming at V came to 0 bases and at J to 7 bases, leaving 11 bases not matched to a gene. A note on this clone: Its cognate antigen is unknown.

The table came from immunoSEQ multiplex PCR; TCRdb's copy has only in-frame clones and leaves some out. The sample lists 70,000 to 95,000 clones, approximately 80% occurring once. This clonotype was obtained from a man between 35 and 55 years old with glioma. Some clones in this sample may be carry-over from other donors' samples. V is TRBV30 and J is TRBJ1-6; 8 nucleotides line up with TRBD1. The starting material was PBMCs, obtained from a glioma patient treated with radiotherapy, temozolomide or both. The CDR3 is CAWSVGPPGQVNSPLHF. The CDR3 DNA reads as TGTGCCTGGAGTGTTGGCCCCCCGGGACAGGTGAATTCACCCCTCCACTTT.